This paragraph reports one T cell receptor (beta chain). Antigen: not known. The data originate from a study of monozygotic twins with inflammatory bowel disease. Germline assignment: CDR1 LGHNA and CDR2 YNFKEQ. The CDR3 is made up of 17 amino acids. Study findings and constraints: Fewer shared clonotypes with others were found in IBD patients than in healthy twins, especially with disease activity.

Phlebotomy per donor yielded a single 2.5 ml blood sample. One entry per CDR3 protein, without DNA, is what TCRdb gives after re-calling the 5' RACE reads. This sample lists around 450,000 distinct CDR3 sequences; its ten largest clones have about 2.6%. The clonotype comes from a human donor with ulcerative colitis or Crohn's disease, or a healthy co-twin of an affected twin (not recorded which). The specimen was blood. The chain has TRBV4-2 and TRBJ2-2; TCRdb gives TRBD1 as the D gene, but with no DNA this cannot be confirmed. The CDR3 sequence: CASSQDPSRVNTGELFF.